This T cell receptor (beta chain) was profiled in a study of shared T cell receptors in the human thymus. This clone has just one count. The CDR3 extends over 15 amino acids. Germline CDR1 reads PRHDT; CDR2 reads FYEKMQ (reference sequence). V dropped 5 bases and J dropped 4 bases, with 18 bases sitting between them. The method was immunoSEQ multiplex PCR; TCRdb's version includes in-frame clones alone and lacks a portion of them. The sample lists more than 550,000 clones; over 75% were seen once. Another study also made use of these data, one on human thymus T cells. Turning to that study: Thymus was obtained from resections taken during corrective heart surgery. Related research described thymic repertoires that were highly overlapping among unrelated individuals.

The sequencing sample was made of thymocytes. This clonotype was obtained from a boy under three years old with a congenital heart defect. The genes are TRBV13 and TRBJ2-7; TRBD1 might be the D (5 bases). The CDR3 reads CASSISQQAAYEQYF. The CDR3 DNA reads as TGTGCCAGCAGCATCTCCCAACAGGCGGCATACGAGCAGTACTTC.